Sequencing of this TCR beta chain was carried out in a study of regulatory T cells in long-lasting Graves disease. Through Arm-PCR of CDR3 regions and iRepertoire HTBI primers, TCR beta libraries were built. TCRdb itself ran the multiplex PCR reads through MiXCR, one entry per CDR3 protein. The data contain a few hundred thousand distinct CDR3 sequences, 16% of them singletons. Germline assignment: CDR1 LNHNV and CDR2 YYDKDF (reference sequence). This CDR3 is built from 16 residues. Trimming cost V 0 bases and J 2 bases; bases outside gene matches: 3. Only a few counts were recorded for this clonotype. Documented time point: newly diagnosed GD, antithyroid drugs for less than 3 months. The authors made the TCR library using RNA they extracted from PBMCs. The same sample was also studied in work on T cells in Graves' hyperthyroidism and ophthalmopathy.

This chain joins TRBV15 and TRBJ2-3; 9 nucleotides match TRBD2. The sequence was collected from a man in his forties with Graves disease. The material was peripheral blood mononuclear cells (PBMCs), obtained at new diagnosis, from a patient treated with antithyroid drugs. In DNA form, the CDR3 reads TGTGCCACCAGCAGAGAGGCTAGCGGGGCCACAGATACGCAGTATTTT. It codes for CATSREASGATDTQYF.